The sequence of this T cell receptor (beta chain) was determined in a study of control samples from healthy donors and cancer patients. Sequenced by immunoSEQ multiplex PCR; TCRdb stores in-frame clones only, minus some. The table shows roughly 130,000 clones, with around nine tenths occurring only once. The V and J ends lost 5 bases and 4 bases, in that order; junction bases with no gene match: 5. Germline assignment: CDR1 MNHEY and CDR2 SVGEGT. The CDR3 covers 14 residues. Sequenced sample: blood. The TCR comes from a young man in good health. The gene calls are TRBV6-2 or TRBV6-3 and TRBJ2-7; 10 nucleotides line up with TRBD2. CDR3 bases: TGTGCCAGCAGTCTACTAGCGGGAACGTACGAGCAGTACTTC. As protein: CASSLLAGTYEQYF.